The present entry profiles one T cell receptor beta chain with its context. Antigen: not known. The sample is drawn from a study of monozygotic twins with cystic fibrosis. Study-wide results and limits: The repertoire was suggested to be naive-dominated, clonality median about 0.009.

Only in-frame clones appear in the TCRdb table, and some are missing; sequencing was by immunoSEQ multiplex PCR. The profile covers 25,000 or so clones, with about nine tenths appearing a single time and about 0.51% taken by the ten largest. The CDR3 has 14 amino acids. V shed 2 bases, J shed 2 bases, and the junction held 1 base outside the gene matches. Germline CDR1 reads SGHDT; CDR2 reads YYEEEE. The J gene is TRBJ2-7, the V gene TRBV5-6; 10 bases are a match to TRBD1. The sequence came from a girl aged 2 to 9 with cystic fibrosis. Specimen: blood. The CDR3 bases are TGTGCCAGCAGCTTTGGGACAGGGGCCTACGAGCAGTACTTC. Its protein product is CASSFGTGAYEQYF.